These T cell receptor beta chains were read from a single sample in a study of CD8+ T cells in alopecia areata. Only in-frame clones appear in the TCRdb table, and some are missing; sequencing was by immunoSEQ multiplex PCR. The table shows roughly 200,000 clones, with roughly 65% occurring only once. This material consisted of CD4+ T cells sorted from blood, taken at week 0. These receptors came from a human donor with alopecia areata. Both conserved end residues are part of each CDR3. A D gene is named only where the DNA matches it firmly. A clone size is listed for some rows: how often the clone was seen (once, few, many), or a class if it is expanded.

clone size	CDR3 length	D gene	V gene	J gene	CDR3 protein	CDR3 DNA
NA	14	NA	TRBV5-6	TRBJ1-1	CASSLRGMNTEAFF	TGTGCCAGCAGCTTGAGGGGTATGAACACTGAAGCTTTCTTT
NA	10	NA	TRBV20-1	TRBJ2-1	CSAHNNGQFF	TGCAGTGCTCACAACAATGGGCAGTTCTTC
NA	15	TRBD1	TRBV6-6	TRBJ1-1	CASSYQRQGSTEAFF	TGTGCCAGCAGTTACCAACGACAGGGATCCACTGAAGCTTTCTTT
NA	14	NA	TRBV9	TRBJ1-2	CASRLLDSTYGYTF	TGTGCCAGCAGACTCCTGGACAGCACCTATGGCTACACCTTC
few	11	NA	TRBV7-9	TRBJ2-7	CASSLLHEQYF	TGTGCCAGCAGCCTACTGCACGAGCAGTACTTC
NA	14	NA	TRBV30	TRBJ1-1	CAWSATLRTGMAFF	TGTGCCTGGAGTGCCACACTCCGAACAGGGATGGCTTTCTTT
NA	15	NA	TRBV11-2	TRBJ2-7	CASSLDMGETYEQYF	TGTGCCAGCAGCCTTGACATGGGAGAGACCTACGAGCAGTACTTC
once	14	NA	TRBV29-1	TRBJ2-6	CSATRASGANVLTF	TGCAGCGCTACTAGGGCCTCTGGGGCCAACGTCCTGACTTTC
NA	12	NA	TRBV5-1	TRBJ1-4	CASGTSREKLFF	TGCGCCAGCGGGACCTCAAGAGAAAAACTGTTTTTT
NA	18	TRBD2	TRBV29-1	TRBJ2-3	CSVEDGGGLARTPDTQYF	TGCAGCGTTGAAGATGGGGGGGGACTAGCGAGGACGCCAGATACGCAGTATTTT
many	12	TRBD2	TRBV29-1	TRBJ2-1	CAGASSYNEQFF	TGCGCGGGAGCGAGCTCCTACAATGAGCAGTTCTTC
NA	13	NA	TRBV29-1	TRBJ1-5	CSVMTQVGEPQHF	TGCAGCGTTATGACACAGGTTGGGGAGCCCCAGCATTTT
NA	12	NA	TRBV29-1	TRBJ1-1	CSVDRVNTEAFF	TGCAGCGTTGACCGCGTGAACACTGAAGCTTTCTTT
NA	14	TRBD1	TRBV5-1	TRBJ2-4	CASSLWGQGDIQYF	TGCGCCAGCAGCTTGTGGGGACAGGGAGACATTCAGTACTTC
few	13	NA	TRBV29-1	TRBJ1-1	CSSRSSEGTEAFF	TGCAGCTCCCGATCCTCGGAAGGCACTGAAGCTTTCTTT
NA	11	NA	TRBV20-1	TRBJ2-1	CSATKHNEQFF	TGCAGTGCGACGAAACACAATGAGCAGTTCTTC
NA	15	NA	TRBV30	TRBJ1-2	CAWSGAAGLNYGYTF	TGTGCCTGGAGTGGTGCGGCGGGACTGAACTATGGCTACACCTTC
NA	11	NA	TRBV10-3	TRBJ2-2	CASGIPGELFF	TGTGCCAGCGGCATCCCCGGGGAGCTGTTTTTT
NA	16	NA	TRBV10-3	TRBJ2-1	CATSPMAVSSYNEQFF	TGTGCCACCAGCCCCATGGCGGTGAGCTCCTACAATGAGCAGTTCTTC
NA	13	NA	TRBV2	TRBJ2-5	CASSRGQWETQYF	TGTGCCAGCAGCCGCGGACAGTGGGAGACCCAGTACTTC
NA	17	TRBD1	TRBV5-4	TRBJ2-3	CASSFPTGGPSTDTQYF	TGTGCCAGCAGCTTCCCAACAGGGGGCCCTAGCACAGATACGCAGTATTTT
few	13	NA	TRBV5-6	TRBJ2-7	CASSLQGYGEQYF	TGTGCCAGCAGCTTGCAGGGGTATGGCGAGCAGTACTTC
NA	15	TRBD1	TRBV9	TRBJ1-4	CASSATGVTSEKLFF	TGTGCCAGCAGCGCCACAGGGGTGACAAGTGAAAAACTGTTTTTT
NA	13	NA	TRBV2	TRBJ1-1	CASKELSNTEAFF	TGTGCCAGCAAGGAGCTTTCGAACACTGAAGCTTTCTTT
NA	13	NA	TRBV29-1	TRBJ1-1	CSVHRGKNTEAFF	TGCAGCGTCCACCGGGGGAAGAACACTGAAGCTTTCTTT
NA	13	NA	TRBV29-1	TRBJ1-2	CSVEVTGTYGYTF	TGCAGCGTTGAAGTTACAGGAACTTATGGCTACACCTTC
NA	15	TRBD1	TRBV5-1	TRBJ1-5	CASSWTGESNQPQHF	TGCGCCAGCAGCTGGACAGGGGAGAGCAATCAGCCCCAGCATTTT
NA	12	NA	TRBV29-1	TRBJ2-1	CSVGVVNNEQFF	TGCAGCGTTGGAGTAGTTAACAATGAGCAGTTCTTC
NA	14	NA	TRBV6-1	TRBJ2-3	CASSESPKIDTQYF	TGTGCCAGCAGTGAATCACCTAAGATAGATACGCAGTATTTT
NA	12	NA	TRBV2	TRBJ1-2	CASSPGNYGYTF	TGTGCCAGCAGCCCAGGGAACTATGGCTACACCTTC
NA	19	TRBD2	TRBV4-3	TRBJ2-1	CASSHTLAGGSSTYNEQFF	TGCGCCAGCAGCCATACCTTAGCGGGGGGTTCTTCGACCTACAATGAGCAGTTCTTC
few	16	TRBD1	TRBV7-2	TRBJ2-7	CASRAPSGTGGDEQYF	TGTGCCAGCAGGGCCCCCTCCGGGACAGGGGGGGACGAGCAGTACTTC
NA	14	NA	TRBV30	TRBJ2-3	CAWNVMAGTDTQYF	TGTGCCTGGAATGTCATGGCAGGCACAGATACGCAGTATTTT